These 18 T cell receptor beta chains were all obtained from the same sample, sequenced in a study of CD8 T cells in Susac syndrome. RNA, at about 0.5 to 1 ug, was reverse transcribed with random hexamers. A single record per CDR3 protein comes from TCRdb applying MiXCR to the immunoSEQ multiplex PCR reads. This sample carries 190,000 or so distinct CDR3 sequences, around 93% of them seen once, and the ten largest clones take 0.082%. Sequencing was carried out using CD4+ T cells from PBMCs. These receptors came from a human donor with multiple sclerosis.

The chain combines TRBV5-6 with TRBJ2-5; D may correspond to TRBD1 or TRBD2 (5 bases each). CDR1 is SGHDT, CDR2 YYEEEE, per germline. V was trimmed by 4 bases and J by 4 bases, leaving 26 bases between them. This CDR3 is built from 18 residues. CDR3 loop: CASSQEKEVGRVGETQYF. The CDR3 region has the DNA TGTGCCAGCAGCCAAGAGAAGGAGGTCGGCAGGGTGGGAGAGACCCAGTACTTC.

This sequence joins TRBV20-1 and TRBJ2-7; D is uncertain. This CDR3 contains 13 residues. Trimming stripped 3 bases from V and 3 bases from J, with 12 bases between. Germline V gene sequence: CDR1 DFQATT, CDR2 SNEGSKA (reference sequence). The CDR3 region is CSARGPKGYEQYF. The CDR3 DNA reads TGCAGTGCTAGGGGTCCCAAGGGCTACGAGCAGTACTTC.

The V gene is TRBV13, the J gene TRBJ2-6; D is unclear. Germline lookup yields CDR1 PRHDT and CDR2 FYEKMQ (reference sequence). Trimming took off 3 bases at V and 0 bases at J, with 6 bases between the two ends. The CDR3 runs 15 residues. CDR3: CASSFKASGANVLTF. In DNA form, the CDR3 reads TGTGCCAGCAGCTTTAAGGCCTCTGGGGCCAACGTCCTGACTTTC.

The chain links TRBV2 to TRBJ2-5; perhaps TRBD1 as D (5 bases). The CDR3 contains 13 residues. V gave up 8 bases and J gave up 2 bases, with 12 bases separating them. Per the germline V gene, CDR1 is SNHLY and CDR2 is FYNNEI. CDR3 coding DNA: TGTGCCAGCTCCTGGACACGACAAGAGACCCAGTACTTC. It encodes CASSWTRQETQYF.

V usage is TRBV28 and J usage is TRBJ2-7; 8 bases match TRBD2. Germline V gene sequence: CDR1 MDHEN, CDR2 SYDVKM. This CDR3 is built from 12 residues. V trimming: 4 bases; J trimming: 6 bases; junction bases outside the gene matches: 2. This CDR3 reads CASSSGTSEQYF. CDR3 sequence (DNA): TGTGCCAGCAGTTCCGGGACTAGCGAGCAGTACTTC.

This clonotype was picked up a small number of times. The chain combines TRBV18 with TRBJ1-5; no definite D call. V was shortened by 6 bases and J by 2 bases, with 8 bases between the two germline ends. The germline V gene has CDR1 KGHSH and CDR2 LQKENI. CDR3 length: 13 residues. CDR3 DNA: TGTGCCAGCTCCCCCCAGGGCAATCAGCCCCAGCATTTT. The encoded protein is CASSPQGNQPQHF. Full variable domain (rest looked up from reference TRBV18 and TRBJ1-5): NAGVMQNPRHLVRRRGQEARLRCSPMKGHSHVYWYRQLPEEGLKFMVYLQKENIIDESGMPKERFSAEFPKEGPSILRIQQVVRGDSAAYFCASSPQGNQPQHFGDGTRLSIL.

In DNA, the CDR3 is TGTGCCAGCTCACCAAACCAGGGCTCCGGGCAGCCCCAGCATTTT. It encodes CASSPNQGSGQPQHF. The rearrangement links TRBV18 to TRBJ1-5, with D possibly being TRBD1 (5 bases). The CDR3 is 15 residues long. In germline, CDR1 is KGHSH, CDR2 LQKENI. V gave up 2 bases and J gave up 7 bases, with 15 bases separating them.

This clonotype was picked up one time. The genes are TRBV13 and TRBJ2-3; D unresolved. The length of the CDR3 is 16 residues. Germline CDR1 and CDR2: PRHDT and FYEKMQ (reference sequence). V lost 0 bases, J lost 2 bases, and 12 bases lay in between. The DNA for the CDR3 is TGTGCCAGCAGCTTAGGGACCTACACCTCCACAGATACGCAGTATTTT. The encoded protein is CASSLGTYTSTDTQYF.

CDR3 amino acids: CASSFDSNYGYTF. In nucleotides, the CDR3 is TGTGCCAGCAGTTTCGACAGTAACTATGGCTACACCTTC. V is TRBV12-3 or TRBV12-4 and J is TRBJ1-2; perhaps TRBD1 as D (5 bases). V was shortened by 3 bases and J by 1 base, with 6 bases between the two germline ends. The CDR3 has 13 amino acids.

The chain joins TRBV6-2 or TRBV6-3 to TRBJ2-1, with TRBD2 identical over 9 bases. CDR3 size: 14 residues. CDR1 and CDR2 from the germline V gene are MNHEY and SVGEGT. V was clipped by 6 bases and J by 4 bases; unmatched bases: 4. The CDR3 region has the DNA TGTGCCAGCAGACGACTAGCGGATTACAATGAGCAGTTCTTC. This gives the protein CASRRLADYNEQFF.

The rearrangement uses TRBV12-3 or TRBV12-4 and TRBJ1-1, with a possible D match to TRBD1 (5 bases). The CDR3 spans 14 residues. V gave up 5 bases and J gave up 1 base, with 11 bases separating them. The CDR3 sequence: CASSRRRGNTEAFF. CDR3 nucleotide sequence: TGTGCCAGCAGTAGACGAAGGGGGAACACTGAAGCTTTCTTT.

This rearrangement joins TRBV23-1 to TRBJ2-6; D uncertain. TRBV23-1 is annotated as an ORF whose role is uncertain. The V end was cut by 0 bases, the J end by 1 base, with 4 bases between. The CDR3 is made up of 15 amino acids. Here the CDR3 DNA reads TGCGCCAGCAGTCAATCCTCATCTGGGGCCAACGTCCTGACTTTC. Residues: CASSQSSSGANVLTF.

This clonotype occurred a few times. The chain combines TRBV30 with TRBJ2-6; D is ambiguous. The CDR3 has 14 amino acids. Trimming took 3 bases from V and 0 from J, leaving 6 bases between them. The germline V gene encodes CDR1 GTSNPN and CDR2 SVGIG (reference sequence). DNA for the CDR3: TGTGCCTGGAGGAGGAGCTCTGGGGCCAACGTCCTGACTTTC. Encoded protein: CAWRRSSGANVLTF.

The V gene is TRBV3-1, the J gene TRBJ2-5, with TRBD1 identical over 7 bases. V dropped 3 bases and J dropped 5; count of bases not matched to a gene: 18. CDR1 and CDR2 (germline): LGHDT, YNNKEL (reference sequence). CDR3 size: 18 residues. CDR3: CASSHIDRVIRDRETQYF. The DNA for the CDR3 is TGTGCCAGCAGCCACATTGACAGGGTTATTCGGGATAGGGAGACCCAGTACTTC.

The V and J genes are TRBV30 and TRBJ1-2, with D maybe TRBD1 (5 bases). The CDR3 sequence is 13 residues long. CDR1 is GTSNPN and CDR2 is SVGIG in the germline V gene (reference sequence). Trimming pared 0 bases from V and 7 bases from J, leaving 12 bases between. CDR3 protein: CAWSVSLGGGYTF. In nucleotides, the CDR3 is TGTGCCTGGAGTGTATCTCTCGGGGGTGGCTACACCTTC.

V is TRBV7-9 and J is TRBJ2-7, with 8 bases lining up with TRBD1. Germline-derived CDR1 and CDR2 are SEHNR and FQNEAQ (reference sequence). The CDR3 is 15 residues long. V gave up 5 bases and J gave up 2 bases; unmatched junction bases: 8. This CDR3 reads CASSNWTGIPYEQYF. CDR3 nucleotide sequence: TGTGCCAGCAGCAACTGGACAGGGATTCCCTACGAGCAGTACTTC.

This sequence joins TRBV29-1 and TRBJ2-3; D is perhaps TRBD2 (6 bases). Trimming removed 6 bases from V and 6 bases from J, with 10 bases in between. The CDR3 extends over 11 amino acids. Germline V gives CDR1 SQVTM, CDR2 ANQGSEA. This CDR3 reads CSVSSVDTQYF. CDR3 coding DNA: TGCAGCGTGTCTAGCGTGGATACGCAGTATTTT.

The chain combines TRBV9 with TRBJ1-6, with D possibly matching TRBD1 (6 bases). The ends were cut back, 0 bases at V and 6 bases at J, with 22 bases in the middle. CDR3 size: 19 residues. Germline CDR1 SGDLS, CDR2 YYNGEE. DNA for the CDR3: TGTGCCAGCAGCGTAGGATTCGGGGGGGGACAACAACCTAATTCACCCCTCCACTTT. Amino acid sequence: CASSVGFGGGQQPNSPLHF.